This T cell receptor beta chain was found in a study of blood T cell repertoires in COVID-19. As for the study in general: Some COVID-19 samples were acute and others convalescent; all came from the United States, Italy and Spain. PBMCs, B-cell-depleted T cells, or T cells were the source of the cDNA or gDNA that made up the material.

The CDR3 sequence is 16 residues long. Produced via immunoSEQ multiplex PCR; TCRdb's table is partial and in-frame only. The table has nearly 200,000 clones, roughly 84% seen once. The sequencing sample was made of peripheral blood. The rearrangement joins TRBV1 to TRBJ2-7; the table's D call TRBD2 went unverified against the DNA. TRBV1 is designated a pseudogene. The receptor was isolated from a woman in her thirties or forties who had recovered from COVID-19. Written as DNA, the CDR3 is TGCACCAGCAGCCGGCTAGCGGGACGAGTTACCTACGAGCAGTACTTC. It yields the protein CTSSRLAGRVTYEQYF.